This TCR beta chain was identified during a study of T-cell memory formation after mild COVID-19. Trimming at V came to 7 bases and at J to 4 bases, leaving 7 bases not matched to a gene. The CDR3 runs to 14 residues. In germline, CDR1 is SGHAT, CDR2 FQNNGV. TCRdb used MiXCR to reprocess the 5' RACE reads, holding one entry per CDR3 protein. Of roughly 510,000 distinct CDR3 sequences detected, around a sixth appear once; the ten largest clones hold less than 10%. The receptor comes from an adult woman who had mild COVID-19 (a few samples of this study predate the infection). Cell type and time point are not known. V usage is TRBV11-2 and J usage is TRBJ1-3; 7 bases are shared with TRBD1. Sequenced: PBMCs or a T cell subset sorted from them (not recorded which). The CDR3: CASTEGARGNTIYF. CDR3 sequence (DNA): TGTGCCAGCACCGAGGGGGCGAGGGGAAACACCATATATTTT.